Each of the 12 T cell receptor beta chains below was sequenced from the same sample in a study of tumor-infiltrating lymphocytes in primary liver carcinoma. From 500 ng total RNA, TCR beta cDNA was generated with a primer in the constant region. What produced the TCR beta libraries was three nested multiplex PCR rounds using slightly modified ARM-PCR. Use of TRBV1-TRBV30 forward primers with a C-beta reverse primer characterized the first two PCR rounds, which lasted around 11 cycles each. TCRdb called the multiplex PCR reads again in MiXCR, with one record for every CDR3 protein. The sample carries some 320,000 distinct CDR3 sequences, more than 55% recorded once. Extraction also yielded germline DNA, while blood RNA was obtained from unsorted whole blood. Sequencing input: peripheral blood. These receptors were obtained from a man aged 40-49 years with primary liver carcinoma and hepatitis B virus infection.

As to this clonotype: Just one base apart from a much larger clone, this may be a read error. CDR3 DNA sequence: TGTGCCAGCAGCCTGCTAGATGGGCCTCAGCCCCAGCATTTT. It specifies CASSLLDGPQPQHF. This chain links TRBV4-2 with TRBJ1-5; D unresolved. Trimming removed 4 bases at V and 6 bases at J, with 13 bases between. Germline V lookup: CDR1 LGHNA, CDR2 YNFKEQ. The CDR3 consists of 14 residues.

This clonotype has at least ten counts. The chain employs TRBV6-1 and TRBJ2-2; possible D gene TRBD2, 5 bases. V lost 6 bases and J 3 bases, leaving 11 bases between the germline ends. The CDR3 is 14 residues long. Germline assignment: CDR1 MNHNS and CDR2 SASEGT. The CDR3 region is CASRWTDYTGELFF. The CDR3 DNA reads as TGTGCCAGCAGATGGACTGACTACACCGGGGAGCTGTTTTTT.

The chain has TRBV11-2 and TRBJ1-4, with a tentative D call TRBD1 (5 bases). Trimming took 5 bases from V and 8 from J, leaving 15 bases between them. The CDR3 is made up of 14 amino acids. CDR1 and CDR2 from the germline V gene are SGHAT and FQNNGV. The CDR3 loop is CASSISKGLEKLFF. The CDR3 DNA follows: TGTGCCAGCAGCATTAGCAAGGGGCTGGAAAAACTGTTTTTT.

Of note for this clonotype: One junction end does not reproduce the germline sequence, and a read error may be involved. V is TRBV30 and J is TRBJ1-2; D gene unclear. The CDR3 contains 14 residues. The V gene's germline CDR1 is GTSNPN and CDR2 SVGIG (reference sequence). CDR3 protein: CTWSFDQANYGYTF. DNA of the CDR3: TGTACCTGGAGTTTTGACCAAGCTAACTATGGCTACACCTTC.

The sample holds many counts of this clonotype. The chain carries TRBV4-1 and TRBJ2-6; maybe TRBD1 (7 bases). The CDR3 has 20 amino acids. Trimming removed 1 base from V and 0 bases from J, with 19 bases in between. Germline V lookup: CDR1 MGHRA, CDR2 YSYEKL. This chain's CDR3 is CASSQANRQGLGSGANVLTF. CDR3 coding DNA: TGCGCCAGCAGCCAAGCTAACCGACAGGGACTGGGCTCTGGGGCCAACGTCCTGACTTTC.

Worth noting for this clonotype: This clone may be a read error of a much larger clone one base away. The chain is built from TRBV4-3 and TRBJ2-7, with D perhaps matching TRBD2 (6 bases). CDR3 length equals 14 residues. CDR1 is LGHNA, CDR2 YSLEER, per germline. The CDR3 loop is CASSQRRENYKQYF. CDR3 sequence (DNA): TGCGCCAGCAGCCAAAGACGGGAGAACTACAAGCAGTACTTC.

For this clonotype: Sequence at one end of the junction differs from germline and may be a read error. The V call is TRBV5-1, the J call TRBJ2-1; maybe TRBD2 (6 bases). The CDR3 sequence is 16 residues long. CDR1 and CDR2 (germline): SGHRS, YFSETQ. CDR3 amino acids: CASTLAGGLAEGEQFF. The CDR3 DNA sequence: TGCGCCAGCACCTTGGCCGGAGGGCTGGCGGAGGGTGAGCAGTTCTTC.

Concerning this clonotype itself: A much more abundant neighbour one base away suggests this may be a read error. The chain joins TRBV6-2 or TRBV6-3 to TRBJ2-7; TRBD2 matches 9 bases. Germline CDR1 and CDR2: MNHEY and SVGEGT. This CDR3 has 13 residues. The CDR3 loop is CAGRIAGVYEQYF. CDR3 DNA sequence: TGTGCCGGCAGAATAGCGGGAGTCTACGAGCAGTACTTC.

V gene TRBV5-5 combines with J gene TRBJ2-1; D is uncertain. This CDR3 region has 15 residues. Per germline, CDR1 SGHKS and CDR2 YYEKEE (reference sequence). V was shortened by 1 base and J by 15 bases, with 23 bases between the two germline ends. CDR3 amino acids: CASSLMGFSSSNRFF. CDR3 nucleotides: TGTGCCAGCAGCTTGATGGGATTTAGTAGCTCTAACAGGTTCTTC.

To note about this clonotype: Since no conserved phenylalanine or tryptophan closes the CDR3, a read error is the likely cause. The V call is TRBV28, the J call TRBJ1-6; 8 nucleotides agree with TRBD1. CDR3 length: 14 amino acids. Germline lookup yields CDR1 MDHEN and CDR2 SYDVKM. Losses at the gene ends were 5 bases for V and 10 bases for J; bases not matched to a gene: 7. Written as DNA, the CDR3 is TGTGCCAGCAGTCCCCGGACAGGGCGATCACCCCTCCACCTT. Its translation is CASSPRTGRSPLHL.

This chain connects TRBV30 to TRBJ1-6; no clear D. Trimming stripped 1 base from V and 7 bases from J, with 5 bases between. The germline V gene has CDR1 GTSNPN and CDR2 SVGIG (reference sequence). The length of the CDR3 is 12 residues. CDR3: CAWSGWNSPLHF. In DNA, the CDR3 is TGTGCCTGGAGTGGCTGGAATTCACCCCTCCACTTT.

Worth noting for this clonotype: It may be a read error: a sequence one base away is much more abundant. CDR3 bases: TGTGCCAGCAGCGAATGGACAGGGAACGAGCAGTACGTC. As protein: CASSEWTGNEQYV. The chain joins TRBV6-1 to TRBJ2-7, with 8 nucleotides matching TRBD1. The V gene end was trimmed by 6 bases and the J gene end by 5 bases; junction bases not matched to a gene: 6. This CDR3 region has 13 residues. Germline CDR1 is MNHNS and CDR2 is SASEGT.